This is a list of T cell receptor beta chains from one sample in a study of blood T cell repertoires in COVID-19. The assay was immunoSEQ multiplex PCR, and TCRdb's table has in-frame clones only and misses some. The sample holds 70,000 or so clones, 76% seen once. Input material: peripheral blood. Receptors were obtained from a man aged 55 to 70 with COVID-19, enrolled during active disease. The CDR3 runs from the conserved cysteine through the conserved F or W. D genes are given only for firm matches. The size field is filled for only some rows; it gives once, few, many or a size class.

CDR3 DNA,CDR3 protein,CDR3 length,D gene,V gene,clone size,J gene
TGTGCCAGCCGCTGGGAGGAGACCCAGTACTTC,CASRWEETQYF,11,NA,TRBV12-3/TRBV12-4,NA,TRBJ2-5
TGTGCCAGCAGTTACCCCGGGACAACCTATGGCTACACCTTC,CASSYPGTTYGYTF,14,NA,TRBV6-2/TRBV6-3,NA,TRBJ1-2
TGTGCCAGCAGCATACGATCCGGGGGGAATTCACCCCTCCACTTT,CASSIRSGGNSPLHF,15,NA,TRBV3-1/TRBV3-2,NA,TRBJ1-6
TGTGCCAGCAGTCAAGGAGGGACTAGCACAGATACGCAGTATTTT,CASSQGGTSTDTQYF,15,NA,TRBV28,NA,TRBJ2-3
TGTGCCAGCAGTGAAACCTACTCGAGGGGGCTGCAGTATTTT,CASSETYSRGLQYF,14,TRBD1,TRBV6-1,few,TRBJ2-3
TGTGCCAGCAGCTATTCCCTTTCTGGAAACACCATATATTTT,CASSYSLSGNTIYF,14,NA,TRBV11-2,NA,TRBJ1-3
TGTGCCATCAGTGACCGGACTAGCGAGGTGAGGCTAACCCAGTACTTC,CAISDRTSEVRLTQYF,16,TRBD2,TRBV10-3,NA,TRBJ2-5
TGTGCCAGCAGTCCGGCGGGGACCCCATCCTACAATGAGCAGTTCTTC,CASSPAGTPSYNEQFF,16,NA,TRBV28,NA,TRBJ2-1
TGTGCCAGCTCACCGGGACAGACCTACGAGCAGTACTTC,CASSPGQTYEQYF,13,TRBD1,TRBV18,NA,TRBJ2-7
TGCGCCAGCAGCTTGGCCGCGGTAAAGAAGAACACTGAAGCTTTCTTT,CASSLAAVKKNTEAFF,16,NA,TRBV5-1,NA,TRBJ1-1
TGTGCCAGCAGCTCCCGACAGGGATTGCGGAACACTGAAGCTTTCTTT,CASSSRQGLRNTEAFF,16,TRBD1,TRBV7-6,NA,TRBJ1-1
TGTGCCAGCAGCTTGGGGGGGGTTGGCACCTACGAGCAGTACTTC,CASSLGGVGTYEQYF,15,NA,TRBV5-4,few,TRBJ2-7
TGTGCCAGCAGGCCCCACGGGGGGGGTACAGATACGCAGTATTTT,CASRPHGGGTDTQYF,15,TRBD2,TRBV6-5,NA,TRBJ2-3
TGTGCCAGCAGGGCGGGACTATCCTACGAGCAGTACTTC,CASRAGLSYEQYF,13,TRBD2,TRBV7-9,NA,TRBJ2-7
TGCGCCAGCAGCTTGGAAATAGCGGGAGGTCAAAATGAGCAGTTCTTC,CASSLEIAGGQNEQFF,16,TRBD2,TRBV5-1,NA,TRBJ2-1
TGCGCCAGCAGCCAAGAGGGCAGGGCGAATGGAAACACCATATATTTT,CASSQEGRANGNTIYF,16,NA,TRBV4-1,few,TRBJ1-3